This T cell receptor (beta chain) was observed in a study of CD8+ T cells in alopecia areata. There are 18 residues in the CDR3. V gave up 6 bases and J gave up 0 bases, with 20 bases separating them. Germline V lookup: CDR1 MDHEN, CDR2 SYDVKM. Investigators isolated RNA and reverse transcribed it into cDNA to act as the sequencing template. Produced via immunoSEQ multiplex PCR; TCRdb's table is partial and in-frame only. The table shows tens of thousands of clones, with around 59% occurring only once. On this clone: In the same sample, other DNA sequences code for this CDR3.

Sample: NKG2D-high CD8+ T cells sorted from blood. This sequence joins TRBV28 and TRBJ2-2; D is unclear. This TCR came from a human donor with alopecia areata. CDR3 residues: CASRPTVQKNPNTGELFF. CDR3 bases: TGTGCCAGCAGACCCACGGTACAGAAGAATCCGAACACCGGGGAGCTGTTTTTT.